A single sample is the source of the 6 T cell receptor beta chains below, sequenced in a study of blood T cell repertoires in COVID-19. This table comes from immunoSEQ multiplex PCR, and its TCRdb copy is limited to in-frame clones, with some not included. The repertoire consists of some 200,000 clones, with about nine tenths occurring once and the leading ten covering 0.7% to 0.95%. Sequences were obtained from peripheral blood. Receptor source: a woman in her 70s with acute or convalescent COVID-19.

V usage is TRBV1 and J usage is TRBJ2-7; the table calls TRBD1, which could not be checked here. TRBV1 is reported as a pseudogene. This CDR3 is 13 amino acids long. The CDR3 loop is CTTLQTVIYEQYF. The CDR3 nucleotides are TGCACCACCCTCCAGACAGTGATCTACGAGCAGTACTTC.

The chain joins TRBV28 to TRBJ1-5; possibly TRBD1 for D (5 bases). The V gene lost 5 bases and the J gene lost 7 bases, with 15 bases spanning the gap. This CDR3 has 14 residues. Germline V gives CDR1 MDHEN, CDR2 SYDVKM. CDR3 nucleotide sequence: TGTGCCAGCAGTCCGGACACGGTTAGACAGCCCCAGCATTTT. It codes for CASSPDTVRQPQHF.

The chain is built from TRBV28 and TRBJ2-6; weak D call: TRBD1 (5 bases). This CDR3 is built from 16 residues. Germline lookup yields CDR1 MDHEN and CDR2 SYDVKM. The V end lost 2 bases, the J end lost 3 bases, and 11 bases lay between the germline ends. In nucleotides, the CDR3 is TGTGCCAGCAGTTTAAGCAGGGTTTATGGGGCCAACGTCCTGACTTTC. It codes for CASSLSRVYGANVLTF.

The chain is built from TRBV28 and TRBJ2-2, with TRBD1 as a possible D gene (5 bases). The CDR3 covers 15 residues. Germline assignment: CDR1 MDHEN and CDR2 SYDVKM. The V and J ends lost 6 bases and 0 bases respectively, with 11 bases between them. This CDR3 reads CASRGRTTNTGELFF. CDR3 bases: TGTGCCAGCAGGGGCAGGACAACGAACACCGGGGAGCTGTTTTTT.

The rearrangement links TRBV2 to TRBJ2-7; TRBD1 matches at 7 bases. CDR3 length equals 12 residues. Germline V gene sequence: CDR1 SNHLY, CDR2 FYNNEI. V gave up 9 bases and J gave up 5 bases; unmatched junction bases: 7. The CDR3 region is CASGFTGDEQYF. The CDR3 coding sequence is TGTGCCAGTGGCTTTACAGGGGACGAGCAGTACTTC.

This clone was recorded only once. V and J are TRBV5-4 and TRBJ1-2; TRBD1 is a possible D gene (5 bases). This CDR3 spans 15 amino acids. The germline V and J ends were trimmed by 3 bases and 1 base, with 13 bases remaining between them. Germline V lookup: CDR1 SGHNT, CDR2 YYREEE (reference sequence). CDR3 amino acids: CASSSGTRGNYGYTF. In nucleotides, the CDR3 is TGTGCCAGCAGCTCCGGGACTCGGGGTAACTATGGCTACACCTTC.